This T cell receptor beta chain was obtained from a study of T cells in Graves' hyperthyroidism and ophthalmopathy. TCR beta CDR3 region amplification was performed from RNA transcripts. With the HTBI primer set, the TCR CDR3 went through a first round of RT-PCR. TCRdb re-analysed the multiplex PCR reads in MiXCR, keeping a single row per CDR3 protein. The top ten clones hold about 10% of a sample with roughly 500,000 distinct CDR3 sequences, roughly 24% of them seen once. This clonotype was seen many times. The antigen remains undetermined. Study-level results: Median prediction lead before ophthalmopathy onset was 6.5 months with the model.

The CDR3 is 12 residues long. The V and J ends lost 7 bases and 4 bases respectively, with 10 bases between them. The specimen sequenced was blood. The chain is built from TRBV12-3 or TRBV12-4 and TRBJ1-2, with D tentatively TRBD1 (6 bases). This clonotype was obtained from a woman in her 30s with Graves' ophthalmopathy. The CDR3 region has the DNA TGTGCCAGCACCGTGGACAGCTATGGCTACACCTTC. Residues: CASTVDSYGYTF.